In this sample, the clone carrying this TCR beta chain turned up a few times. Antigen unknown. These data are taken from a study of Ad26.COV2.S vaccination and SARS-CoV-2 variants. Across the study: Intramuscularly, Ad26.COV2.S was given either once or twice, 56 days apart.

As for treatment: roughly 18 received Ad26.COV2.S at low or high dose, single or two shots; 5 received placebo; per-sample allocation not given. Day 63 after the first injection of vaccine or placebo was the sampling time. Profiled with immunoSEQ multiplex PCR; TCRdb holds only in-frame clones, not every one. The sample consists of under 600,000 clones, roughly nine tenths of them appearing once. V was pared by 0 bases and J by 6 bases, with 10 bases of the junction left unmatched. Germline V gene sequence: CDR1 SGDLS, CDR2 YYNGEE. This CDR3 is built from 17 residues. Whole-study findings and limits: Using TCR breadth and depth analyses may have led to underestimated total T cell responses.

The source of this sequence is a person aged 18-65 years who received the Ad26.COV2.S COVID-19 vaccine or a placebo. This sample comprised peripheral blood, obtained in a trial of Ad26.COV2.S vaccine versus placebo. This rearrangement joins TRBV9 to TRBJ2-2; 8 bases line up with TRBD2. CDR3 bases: TGTGCCAGCAGCGTAGACCCGACTAGCGTTGCCGCCGGGGAGCTGTTTTTT. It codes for CASSVDPTSVAAGELFF.